This T cell receptor (beta chain) was recovered during a study of cytomegalovirus exposure and HLA in healthy donors (dated by TCRdb to about 2017). Some background on the complete study: The roughly 670 repertoires of the first cohort and the 120 validation repertoires were produced on the same platform, according to a later analysis. The study aimed to test whether signatures of past pathogen exposure could be identified by cataloging public T cell receptors. Along with the approximately 600-subject first cohort, a separate validation cohort of over 90 different subjects was used. The study combined high-throughput TCR immunosequencing, statistical association of individual TCRs with disease status, and machine learning to predict cytomegalovirus infection status.

Study-wide findings and limitations: The classifier was reported to diagnose cytomegalovirus status with high specificity and sensitivity in both the original and validation cohorts. In the study, 150 to 200 TCR beta chains were listed as associated with cytomegalovirus. According to the authors, the approach could potentially be generalized to other disease states and immunological phenotypes. In a later analysis, TCRs clustered in the first cohort were found to also tend to co-occur in the approximately 110 validation repertoires, with 94% of cluster scores above 0. While some public TCRs were present in many individuals, most TCR sequences turned up only very rarely across donors. A few of the identified cytomegalovirus-associated TCR beta chains were confirmed in vitro to be specific for cytomegalovirus antigens. A later analysis lacked HLA typing for the validation cohort, so it scored co-occurrence in that cohort across all 120 or so repertoires.

Libraries were constructed by the immunoSEQ multiplex PCR assay. The authors' analysis ran thus. A statistical classification framework was developed to diagnose cytomegalovirus status using the catalog of TCR beta chain sequences. Here the immuneACCESS table is served through TCRdb, limited to in-frame sequences with V and J called. Missing clones are a known gap in these copies; in checked studies unresolved V genes cover under half, and the rest lacks a known reason. The V and J calls and clone size come from that table; D and trimming were worked out from the DNA. This sample is represented by 150,000 to 200,000 clones; 86% of them were singletons. Roughly 1.5% of the sample comes from the top ten. Trimmed from V: 2 bases; trimmed from J: 0 bases; junction bases lacking a gene match: 12. Via the germline V gene (reference sequence), CDR1 is SEHNR and CDR2 FQNEAQ. The CDR3 goes from the cysteine to the phenylalanine over 19 residues. This entry keeps only the CDR3 DNA: 57 bases, framed from base 1.

The donors belonged to the validation cohort of approximately 130 subjects, which was separate from the roughly 700-subject first cohort. Worth noting for this clone: Its antigen is not yet known. The input lacks base qualities; no much larger clone sits a single base away.

Sequencing input: PBMCs. The chain is made from TRBV7-9 and TRBJ2-1, with TRBD2 matching 8 junction bases. The receptor was derived from a woman under 30 in good health and CMV-seronegative. In nucleotides, the sequence is TGTGCCAGCAGCTTAAGCCCAGCGGGGGTGCCGAGCTCCTACAATGAGCAGTTCTTC. This gives the protein CASSLSPAGVPSSYNEQFF.